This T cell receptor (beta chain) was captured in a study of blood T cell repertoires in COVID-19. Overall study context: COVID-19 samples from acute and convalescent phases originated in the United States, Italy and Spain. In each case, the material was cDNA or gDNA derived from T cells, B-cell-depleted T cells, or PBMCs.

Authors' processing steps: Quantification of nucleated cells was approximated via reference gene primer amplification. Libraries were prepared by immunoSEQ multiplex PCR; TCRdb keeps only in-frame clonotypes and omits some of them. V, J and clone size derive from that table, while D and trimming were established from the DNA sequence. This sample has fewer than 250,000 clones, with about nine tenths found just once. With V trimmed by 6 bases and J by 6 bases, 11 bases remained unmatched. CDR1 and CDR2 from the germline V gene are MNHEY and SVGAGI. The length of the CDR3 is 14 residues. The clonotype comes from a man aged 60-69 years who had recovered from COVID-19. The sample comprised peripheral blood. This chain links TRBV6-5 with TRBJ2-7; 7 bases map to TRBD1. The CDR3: CASRIDRVTGEQYF. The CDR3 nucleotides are TGTGCCAGCAGAATCGACAGGGTGACGGGCGAGCAGTACTTC.